The source of this T cell receptor (beta chain) is a study of blood T cell repertoires in COVID-19. At the level of the study: The study drew acute and convalescent COVID-19 samples from the United States, Italy and Spain.

Generated by immunoSEQ multiplex PCR, the TCRdb table keeps only in-frame clones and is missing some. The table lists 90,000 to 130,000 clones, 76% of them singletons. In germline, CDR1 is MNHEY, CDR2 SVGAGI. The CDR3 totals 14 residues. The V gene end was trimmed by 4 bases and the J gene end by 10 bases; junction bases not matched to a gene: 9. The TCR was taken from a woman at least 80 years old with acute or convalescent COVID-19. The chain combines TRBV6-5 with TRBJ1-1; 10 bases line up with TRBD1. The sequencing sample was made of peripheral blood. The CDR3 bases are TGTGCCAGCAGTTTCCTCACGGGACAGGGGCCAGCTTTCTTT. Translating it yields CASSFLTGQGPAFF.